These 25 T cell receptor beta chains were all obtained from the same sample, sequenced in a study of OX40 agonist ivuxolimab in advanced cancers. The protocol was immunoSEQ multiplex PCR, while the TCRdb copy is restricted to in-frame clones and leaves out a portion. The data contain 75,000 to 90,000 clones, roughly 89% of them singletons. The sequences come from CD4+ or CD8+ T cells sorted from blood, collected in a trial of the OX40 agonist ivuxolimab. The source is an adult with an advanced solid tumor such as melanoma, head and neck, liver or kidney cancer.

The J gene is TRBJ1-2, the V gene TRBV30, with 11 bases lining up with TRBD1. The CDR3 runs 12 residues. Germline CDR1 is GTSNPN and CDR2 is SVGIG (reference sequence). J gave up 7 bases and V 3 bases, and 1 base lay outside the gene matches. CDR3 bases: TGTGCCTGGAGAGGGACAGGGGGTGGCTACACCTTC. Its protein product is CAWRGTGGGYTF.

The rearrangement uses TRBV7-3 and TRBJ2-1; D is unclear. Germline V gene data show CDR1 as SGHTA and CDR2 as FQGTGA. The CDR3 contains 17 residues. V lost 4 bases and J 1 base, leaving 17 bases between the germline ends. CDR3 bases: TGTGCCAGCAGCTCCCTTGGTTTAACGACGTCCTACAATGAGCAGTTCTTC. Its translation: CASSSLGLTTSYNEQFF.

The J gene is TRBJ1-2, the V gene TRBV18; a possible D gene is TRBD1 (6 bases). The V end was cut by 6 bases, the J end by 8 bases, with 19 bases between. The CDR3 loop spans 14 amino acids. Germline V gives CDR1 KGHSH, CDR2 LQKENI. DNA of the CDR3: TGTGCCAGCTCCGACCCATCAGGGGACCGCGGCTACACCTTC. Translation: CASSDPSGDRGYTF.

This chain connects TRBV30 to TRBJ1-1, with D perhaps TRBD1 (6 bases). The CDR3 sequence is 13 residues long. Germline-derived CDR1 and CDR2 are GTSNPN and SVGIG (reference sequence). With 2 bases removed from V and 5 bases from J, the gap between germline ends came to 12 bases. The CDR3 sequence is CAWSPRGWTEAFF. The CDR3 DNA is TGTGCCTGGAGTCCTAGGGGGTGGACTGAAGCTTTCTTT. The variable domain in full, with the rest retrieved from reference TRBV30 and TRBJ1-1, is SQTIHQWPATLVQPVGSPLSLECTVEGTSNPNLYWYRQAAGRGLQLLFYSVGIGQISSEVPQNLSASRPQDRQFILSSKKLLLSDSGFYLCAWSPRGWTEAFFGQGTRLTVV.

V usage is TRBV30 and J usage is TRBJ2-4; 14 bases are shared with TRBD2. V gave up 0 bases and J gave up 0 bases; unmatched junction bases: 13. The CDR3 extends over 21 amino acids. CDR1 GTSNPN and CDR2 SVGIG come from the germline V gene (reference sequence). The CDR3 here is CAWSVRVGTSGGPLAKNIQYF. CDR3 nucleotide sequence: TGTGCCTGGAGTGTACGAGTTGGGACTAGCGGGGGACCTTTAGCCAAAAACATTCAGTACTTC.

The chain employs TRBV19 and TRBJ2-2, with 7 bases aligning to TRBD1. V lost 4 bases and J lost 6; bases outside the gene matches: 8. The germline gives CDR1 LNHDA, CDR2 SQIVND (reference sequence). The CDR3 loop spans 15 amino acids. This CDR3 is CASSKDRVVAGELFF. In DNA, the CDR3 is TGTGCCAGTAGTAAAGACAGGGTGGTGGCCGGGGAGCTGTTTTTT.

The rearrangement links TRBV9 to TRBJ2-7; 7 bases agree with TRBD2. The germline gives CDR1 SGDLS, CDR2 YYNGEE. The CDR3 consists of 15 residues. Trimming cost V 3 bases and J 3 bases; bases outside gene matches: 9. For the CDR3, the DNA is TGTGCCAGCAGCGCGGCCGGGACTACAGACTACGAGCAGTACTTC. It codes for CASSAAGTTDYEQYF.

The chain recombines TRBV9 with TRBJ1-3, with 10 bases fitting TRBD1. The CDR3 loop spans 17 amino acids. CDR1 and CDR2 from the germline V gene are SGDLS and YYNGEE. V shed 3 bases and J 2 bases; nucleotides not matched to a gene: 8. The CDR3 spells CASSATIGTGAGNTIYF. The CDR3, as DNA: TGTGCCAGCAGCGCGACCATCGGGACAGGGGCTGGAAACACCATATATTTT.

The V call is TRBV9, the J call TRBJ2-2, with TRBD1 identical over 7 bases. V lost 4 bases to trimming and J lost 5 bases; unmatched junction nucleotides: 8. The V gene's germline CDR1 is SGDLS and CDR2 YYNGEE. This CDR3 spans 15 amino acids. In nucleotides, the CDR3 is TGTGCCAGCAGCCTAGGGGGCCTGGGTACCGGGGAGCTGTTTTTT. This sequence encodes CASSLGGLGTGELFF.

The V gene is TRBV4-1, the J gene TRBJ2-3, with 12 positions matching TRBD2. The CDR3 loop spans 16 amino acids. Germline V lookup: CDR1 MGHRA, CDR2 YSYEKL. V lost 4 bases to trimming and J lost 6 bases; unmatched junction nucleotides: 8. The CDR3 DNA follows: TGCGCCAGCAGCCCGGCTAGCGGGGGGGCGTTTGATACGCAGTATTTT. Protein sequence: CASSPASGGAFDTQYF.

The gene calls are TRBV6-6 and TRBJ2-2; TRBD1 matches at 7 bases. Germline assignment: CDR1 MNHNY and CDR2 SVGAGI (reference sequence). There are 14 residues in the CDR3. V lost 6 bases to trimming and J lost 0 bases; unmatched junction nucleotides: 1. Here the CDR3 reads CASRTGPNTGELFF. The CDR3 DNA reads as TGTGCCAGCAGGACAGGGCCGAACACCGGGGAGCTGTTTTTT.

The chain joins TRBV10-2 to TRBJ2-5; tentative D call: TRBD2 (5 bases). The CDR3 runs 13 residues. Trimming cost V 5 bases and J 4 bases, with 11 bases left between them. Per germline, CDR1 WSHSY and CDR2 SAAADI. The CDR3 DNA follows: TGCGCCAGCAGTTGGTCTAGCACAGAGACCCAGTACTTC. Residues: CASSWSSTETQYF.

This chain connects TRBV12-2 to TRBJ2-3; the table's D call of TRBD1 was not tested on the DNA. TRBV12-2 is a pseudogene segment. This CDR3 region has 17 residues. The chain's CDR3 is CASSGETGGGPTDTQYF. The DNA of the CDR3 is TGTGCAAGTAGCGGGGAGACAGGGGGAGGGCCCACAGATACGCAGTATTTT.

A single count supports this clone. The J gene is TRBJ2-1, the V gene TRBV11-2; 12 bases align to TRBD2. This CDR3 has 16 residues. Trimming removed 5 bases from V and 6 bases from J; junction bases left unmatched: 8. Germline-derived CDR1 and CDR2 are SGHAT and FQNNGV. The CDR3 DNA sequence: TGTGCCAGCAGCATCCTAGCGGGGGGGCCGGTCAATGAGCAGTTCTTC. Amino acid sequence: CASSILAGGPVNEQFF.

This clone has more than one count but fewer than ten. The chain has TRBV30 and TRBJ2-3; D perhaps matches TRBD2 (5 bases). The V end was cut by 5 bases, the J end by 0 bases, with 15 bases between. Germline V gene data show CDR1 as GTSNPN and CDR2 as SVGIG (reference sequence). The CDR3 is 15 amino acids. The CDR3 region has the DNA TGTGCCTGGGACCAAAGCGGACGAAGCACAGATACGCAGTATTTT. Protein sequence: CAWDQSGRSTDTQYF.

This sequence joins TRBV18 and TRBJ1-1; tentatively, D is TRBD1 (5 bases). Germline V gives CDR1 KGHSH, CDR2 LQKENI. Trimming pared 2 bases from V and 3 bases from J, leaving 16 bases between. The length of the CDR3 is 16 residues. Here the CDR3 DNA reads TGTGCCAGCTCACCATTTGGGGGGATGGTCGACACTGAAGCTTTCTTT. Its protein product is CASSPFGGMVDTEAFF.

The chain carries TRBV6-6 and TRBJ2-5; tentatively, D is TRBD2 (5 bases). This CDR3 spans 14 amino acids. V lost 0 bases to trimming and J lost 3 bases, with 8 bases between them. Germline V lookup: CDR1 MNHNY, CDR2 SVGAGI (reference sequence). CDR3 bases: TGTGCCAGCAGTTACTCGAGGGTCGAAGAGACCCAGTACTTC. Protein: CASSYSRVEETQYF.

V is TRBV5-8 and J is TRBJ2-2, with TRBD1 as a possible D gene (5 bases). CDR1 and CDR2 from the germline V gene are SGHTS and YDEGEE. This CDR3 region has 13 residues. Trimming shortened V by 3 bases and J by 7 bases, and 10 bases separated the two germline ends. The CDR3 region is CASSWMGLGELFF. CDR3 coding DNA: TGTGCCAGCAGCTGGATGGGGCTCGGGGAGCTGTTTTTT. The full variable domain, its missing parts supplied by reference TRBV5-8 and TRBJ2-2, is EAGVTQSPTHLIKTRGQQATLRCSPISGHTSVYWYQQALGLGLQFLLWYDEGEERNRGNFPPRFSGRQFPNYSSELNVNALELEDSALYLCASSWMGLGELFFGEGSRLTVL.

The chain combines TRBV6-6 with TRBJ2-7; perhaps D is TRBD1 or TRBD2 (5 bases each). The CDR3 runs to 14 residues. Germline V CDR1 and CDR2: MNHNY, SVGAGI (reference sequence). V was shortened by 6 bases and J by 3 bases, with 15 bases between the two germline ends. DNA for the CDR3: TGTGCCAGCAGACCTACCGGGACCCACTACGAGCAGTACTTC. It is translated as CASRPTGTHYEQYF.

This chain uses TRBV5-4 with TRBJ2-3, with 8 bases lining up with TRBD2. Germline CDR1 is SGHNT and CDR2 is YYREEE (reference sequence). V trimming: 6 bases; J trimming: 1 base; junction bases outside the gene matches: 13. CDR3 size: 17 residues. CDR3 DNA sequence: TGTGCCAGCACCCCCTCAGGTAGCGGGATAGGCACAGATACGCAGTATTTT. Translated: CASTPSGSGIGTDTQYF. Variable domain in full (rest from reference TRBV5-4 and TRBJ2-3): ETGVTQSPTHLIKTRGQQVTLRCSSQSGHNTVSWYQQALGQGPQFIFQYYREEENGRGNFPPRFSGLQFPNYSSELNVNALELDDSALYLCASTPSGSGIGTDTQYFGPGTRLTVL.

The chain has TRBV5-1 and TRBJ2-1; 7 bases map to TRBD1. The CDR3 consists of 15 residues. J lost 1 base, V lost 4 bases, and 5 bases had no gene match. From germline, CDR1 is SGHRS and CDR2 YFSETQ. This CDR3 is CASSQGTESYNEQFF. CDR3 DNA sequence: TGCGCCAGCAGCCAAGGGACAGAGTCCTACAATGAGCAGTTCTTC.

V usage is TRBV5-8 and J usage is TRBJ1-4; possible D gene TRBD1, 6 bases. With 7 bases removed from V and 3 bases from J, the gap between germline ends came to 13 bases. The CDR3 runs 14 residues. Germline V gene sequence: CDR1 SGHTS, CDR2 YDEGEE. This CDR3 reads CASGRQDSNEKLFF. In DNA form, the CDR3 reads TGTGCCAGCGGTCGACAGGATTCTAATGAAAAACTGTTTTTT.

The CDR3, as DNA: TGTGCCAGCTCACCAATGGAGCGGGCTAATGAAAAACTGTTTTTT. It specifies CASSPMERANEKLFF. The rearrangement links TRBV18 to TRBJ1-4, with no clear D. Trimming shortened V by 2 bases and J by 3 bases, and 10 bases separated the two germline ends. The CDR3 length is 15 residues. CDR1 and CDR2 (germline): KGHSH, LQKENI.

In DNA, the CDR3 is TGTGCCAGCAGTTACTCTCTAGCGGGGGCCTACGAGCAGTACTTC. It codes for CASSYSLAGAYEQYF. V usage is TRBV6-6 and J usage is TRBJ2-7; 10 nucleotides align to TRBD2. The CDR3 covers 15 residues. J lost 2 bases, V lost 0 bases, and 1 base had no gene match. CDR1 is MNHNY and CDR2 is SVGAGI in the germline V gene (reference sequence).

This chain links TRBV27 with TRBJ1-3; 8 nucleotides align to TRBD1. Per the germline V gene, CDR1 is MNHEY and CDR2 is SMNVEV (reference sequence). The CDR3 extends over 11 amino acids. In nucleotides, the CDR3 is TGTGACCGGGACAGGGGAAACACCATATATTTT. It encodes CDRDRGNTIYF.